This entry lists 20 T cell receptor beta chains sequenced from one sample in a study of blood T cells in healthy people across ages. A second PCR, run for roughly 6 to 11 cycles, used a sample-barcoded 5' primer plus a J-beta primer mix. TCRdb re-called the 5' RACE reads with MiXCR, one entry per CDR3 protein. The sample yields roughly 800,000 distinct CDR3 sequences, roughly 50% seen once. The sample comprised blood. All receptors come from a man aged 30 to 39 in good health.

In this sample, this clonotype turned up once. The chain links TRBV7-9 to TRBJ2-7; TRBD1 matches at 8 bases. Germline CDR1 SEHNR, CDR2 FQNEAQ (reference sequence). The CDR3 is 13 amino acids. V lost 4 bases to trimming and J lost 5 bases; unmatched junction nucleotides: 4. CDR3 protein: CASSSKDRDEQYF. The CDR3 coding sequence is TGTGCCAGCAGCTCAAAGGACAGGGACGAGCAGTACTTC.

This rearrangement joins TRBV7-9 to TRBJ2-3; possibly TRBD1 for D (6 bases). Germline-derived CDR1 and CDR2 are SEHNR and FQNEAQ (reference sequence). The CDR3 has 15 amino acids. V lost 2 bases and J lost 5, with 14 bases in between. The CDR3 coding sequence is TGTGCCAGCAGCTTATTACAGGGTGTCGGAGATACGCAGTATTTT. This encodes CASSLLQGVGDTQYF.

The genes are TRBV10-3 and TRBJ1-6, with D hard to call. Trimming removed 10 bases from V and 4 bases from J, with 11 bases in between. The CDR3 is made up of 13 amino acids. Germline CDR1 and CDR2: ENHRY and SYGVKD. CDR3 protein: CATRTDYNSPLHF. The CDR3 DNA follows: TGTGCCACTAGGACGGATTATAATTCACCCCTCCACTTT.

V usage is TRBV6-4 and J usage is TRBJ2-7; D is unresolved. V lost 3 bases to trimming and J lost 7 bases, with 19 bases between them. Germline V gene sequence: CDR1 MRHNA, CDR2 SNTAGT. This CDR3 is built from 15 residues. The CDR3 here is CASSDPPPANDEQYF. The CDR3 DNA is TGTGCCAGCAGTGATCCCCCCCCAGCTAACGATGAGCAGTACTTC.

The chain recombines TRBV6-1 with TRBJ1-1; D might be TRBD1 (6 bases). The CDR3 extends over 13 amino acids. The V gene lost 2 bases and the J gene lost 7 bases, with 11 bases spanning the gap. Germline V gives CDR1 MNHNS, CDR2 SASEGT. CDR3 DNA sequence: TGTGCCAGCAGTGAATTTGGGGGGCATGAAGCTTTCTTT. This codes for CASSEFGGHEAFF.

The CDR3 sequence: CSARILVGRDQPQHF. The CDR3 DNA reads as TGCAGTGCTAGAATTCTGGTGGGACGGGATCAGCCCCAGCATTTT. The chain couples TRBV20-1 to TRBJ1-5; perhaps TRBD1 as D (5 bases). Germline assignment: CDR1 DFQATT and CDR2 SNEGSKA (reference sequence). Trimming took off 2 bases at V and 5 bases at J, with 16 bases between the two ends. The CDR3 is 15 residues long.

The genes are TRBV7-2 and TRBJ2-4; maybe TRBD2 (7 bases). The J call may not be correct, given that the DNA end is closer to TRBJ2-5. CDR1 and CDR2 from the germline V gene are SGHTA and FQGNSA. The CDR3 loop spans 15 amino acids. CDR3 amino acids: CASSLTKGGQETQYF. The CDR3 DNA reads as TGTGCCAGCAGCTTAACGAAGGGGGGGCAAGAGACCCAGTACTTC.

This clonotype appeared a few times. The J gene is TRBJ2-3, the V gene TRBV29-1; 7 bases match TRBD1. Germline V CDR1 and CDR2: SQVTM, ANQGSEA. V lost 5 bases to trimming and J lost 0 bases; unmatched junction nucleotides: 14. The CDR3 totals 17 residues. The CDR3 DNA reads as TGCAGCGTTTACCCCGGGACAGACATCTCTAGCACAGATACGCAGTATTTT. This codes for CSVYPGTDISSTDTQYF.

V usage is TRBV24-1 and J usage is TRBJ2-1, with 7 positions matching TRBD1. J was trimmed by 4 bases and V by 5 bases; bases with no gene match: 10. CDR1 and CDR2 from the germline V gene are KGHDR and SFDVKD. This CDR3 contains 16 residues. CDR3: CATSAQTGSPYNEQFF. CDR3 nucleotide sequence: TGTGCCACCAGTGCCCAGACAGGGTCACCTTACAATGAGCAGTTCTTC.

The chain links TRBV27 to TRBJ1-2; TRBD1 is a possible D gene (6 bases). V lost 5 bases, J lost 2 bases, and 18 bases lay in between. Germline V gene sequence: CDR1 MNHEY, CDR2 SMNVEV (reference sequence). This CDR3 contains 16 residues. The DNA of the CDR3 is TGTGCCAGCAGTGCGGGGGGCCTGAATCAGAACTATGGCTACACCTTC. Translation gives CASSAGGLNQNYGYTF.

This chain uses TRBV20-1 with TRBJ2-4, with D unresolved. The V end was cut by 6 bases, the J end by 2 bases, with 11 bases between. Germline V gene lookup returns CDR1 DFQATT and CDR2 SNEGSKA (reference sequence). The CDR3 is 13 amino acids. The CDR3, as DNA: TGCAGTGCCTCGGGTGGGACCAAAAACATTCAGTACTTC. It specifies CSASGGTKNIQYF.

This clonotype was seen a few times. A much more abundant neighbour one base away suggests this may be a read error. V usage is TRBV25-1 and J usage is TRBJ2-7; D is uncertain. This CDR3 has 11 amino acids. Germline V gene lookup returns CDR1 MGHDK and CDR2 SYGVNS. The V end was cut by 5 bases, the J end by 7 bases, with 9 bases between. CDR3 region: CASSSINEQYF. The DNA for the CDR3 is TGTGCCAGCAGTTCCATCAATGAGCAGTACTTC.

The chain is built from TRBV6-5 and TRBJ2-1; D call uncertain. This CDR3 has 13 residues. The V and J ends lost 7 bases and 5 bases respectively, with 12 bases between them. Germline lookup yields CDR1 MNHEY and CDR2 SVGAGI. CDR3 loop: CASTRAVHNEQFF. The CDR3 nucleotides read TGTGCCAGCACCCGGGCGGTGCACAATGAGCAGTTCTTC.

The V gene is TRBV13, the J gene TRBJ2-5; D is uncertain. V shed 6 bases and J shed 4 bases, with 18 bases lying between them. The germline CDR1 and CDR2 sequences are PRHDT and FYEKMQ (reference sequence). The CDR3 contains 15 residues. The CDR3: CASSPGLPYRETQYF. The CDR3 nucleotides read TGTGCCAGCAGTCCGGGCTTACCCTACCGAGAGACCCAGTACTTC.

This chain joins TRBV4-2 and TRBJ2-1, with TRBD2 matching 8 bases. The CDR3 loop spans 16 amino acids. Per germline, CDR1 LGHNA and CDR2 YNFKEQ. With 0 bases clipped from V and 4 bases from J, the junction kept 5 bases outside the gene matches. The DNA for the CDR3 is TGTGCCAGCAGCCAAGACGGGAGGGCCGCTTACAATGAGCAGTTCTTC. It encodes CASSQDGRAAYNEQFF.

The rearrangement uses TRBV28 and TRBJ2-7; TRBD1 matches at 8 bases. The CDR3 length is 15 residues. Germline CDR1 is MDHEN and CDR2 is SYDVKM. V was clipped by 4 bases and J by 2 bases; unmatched bases: 7. CDR3 DNA sequence: TGTGCCAGCAGTTCCCAGGGGGCGGAAACCTACGAGCAGTACTTC. As protein: CASSSQGAETYEQYF.

Note on this clonotype: One junction end does not reproduce the germline sequence, and a read error may be involved. The chain has TRBV5-1 and TRBJ2-1, with 7 bases identical to TRBD1. Per germline, CDR1 SGHRS and CDR2 YFSETQ. The length of the CDR3 is 14 residues. CDR3 residues: CTSSLTGWDNEQFF. The DNA for the CDR3 is TGCACCAGCAGCTTGACAGGGTGGGACAATGAGCAGTTCTTC.

V is TRBV20-1 and J is TRBJ2-5; D is undetermined. V lost 5 bases and J lost 7, with 11 bases in between. The CDR3 is 11 amino acids. CDR1 and CDR2 (germline): DFQATT, SNEGSKA (reference sequence). The CDR3: CSAPGVGTQYF. The CDR3 bases are TGCAGTGCTCCAGGAGTGGGGACCCAGTACTTC.

The V and J genes are TRBV6-2 or TRBV6-3 and TRBJ2-7, with D perhaps matching TRBD2 (5 bases). Germline CDR1 is MNHEY and CDR2 is SVGEGT. The CDR3 extends over 17 amino acids. Deletions cut 6 bases from V and 5 bases from J, with 26 bases between. CDR3 protein: CASRPTAVGLRSNEQYF. DNA of the CDR3: TGTGCCAGCAGGCCTACAGCGGTGGGTCTCAGGAGCAACGAGCAGTACTTC.

Of note for this clonotype: A much bigger clone sits one base away, suggesting this may be a read error. The chain links TRBV7-2 to TRBJ1-1, with D uncertain. The germline CDR1 and CDR2 sequences are SGHTA and FQGNSA. The CDR3 is made up of 12 amino acids. V lost 6 bases and J 1 base, leaving 6 bases between the germline ends. In DNA form, the CDR3 reads TGTGCCAGCAGATTTGGGAACACTGAAGCTTTCTTT. Its translation is CASRFGNTEAFF. Based on the CDR3 plus reference TRBV7-2 and TRBJ1-1, the full variable domain is GAGVSQSPSNKVTEKGKDVELRCDPISGHTALYWYRQSLGQGLEFLIYFQGNSAPDKSGLPSDRFSAERTGGSVSTLTIQRTQQEDSAVYLCASRFGNTEAFFGQGTRLTVV.